These 30 T cell receptor beta chains originate from one sample sequenced in a study of cytomegalovirus exposure and HLA in healthy donors. With 60 Vbeta and 13 Jbeta primers, the PCR was carried out. The assay was immunoSEQ multiplex PCR, and TCRdb's table has in-frame clones only and misses some. There are 160,000 or so clones in the sample; about four fifths occur only once, and roughly 0.5% lies in the top ten. Source material: PBMCs. Every receptor here comes from a woman in her fifties or sixties in good health and CMV-seronegative.

This clone was counted between two and nine times. The rearrangement links TRBV7-2 to TRBJ1-5, with TRBD1 as a possible D gene (5 bases). Germline CDR1 SGHTA, CDR2 FQGNSA. CDR3 length: 15 amino acids. Trimming pared 5 bases from V and 0 bases from J, leaving 11 bases between. CDR3 DNA: TGTGCCAGCAGCCGGACATATGATAGCAATCAGCCCCAGCATTTT. Translated, it gives CASSRTYDSNQPQHF.

This clone was detected a few times. The J gene is TRBJ1-2, the V gene TRBV5-1; D unclear. Trimming left V 0 bases short and J 1 base short, with 7 bases between. The CDR3 totals 14 residues. From germline, CDR1 is SGHRS and CDR2 YFSETQ. The CDR3 DNA reads TGCGCCAGCAGCTTGGTGGCAGTTAACTATGGCTACACCTTC. Its translation is CASSLVAVNYGYTF.

The count of this clone is one. This chain joins TRBV5-1 and TRBJ1-2, with 7 bases aligning to TRBD1. Germline CDR1 reads SGHRS; CDR2 reads YFSETQ. The V segment lost 4 bases and the J segment 1 base; nucleotides outside the gene matches: 7. The CDR3 spans 15 residues. In DNA, the CDR3 is TGCGCCAGCAGCACCAACTACAGGGGTAACTATGGCTACACCTTC. Its translation: CASSTNYRGNYGYTF. The whole variable domain, remainder taken from reference TRBV5-1 and TRBJ1-2, is KAGVTQTPRYLIKTRGQQVTLSCSPISGHRSVSWYQQTPGQGLQFLFEYFSETQRNKGNFPGRFSGRQFSNSRSEMNVSTLELGDSALYLCASSTNYRGNYGYTFGSGTRLTVV.

The chain carries TRBV30 and TRBJ2-1; tentative D call: TRBD1 (6 bases). V lost 5 bases and J 4 bases, leaving 21 bases between the germline ends. The length of the CDR3 is 16 residues. Germline V lookup: CDR1 GTSNPN, CDR2 SVGIG (reference sequence). In nucleotides, the CDR3 is TGTGCCTGGGGTGGGGGCGGCCATTACCGATACAATGAGCAGTTCTTC. Amino acid sequence: CAWGGGGHYRYNEQFF.

The chain has TRBV6-6 and TRBJ1-5; maybe TRBD1 (6 bases). The germline V gene encodes CDR1 MNHNY and CDR2 SVGAGI (reference sequence). The V and J ends lost 6 bases and 2 bases respectively, with 14 bases between them. This CDR3 region has 15 residues. The CDR3 is CASRLQGEGNQPQHF. The DNA of the CDR3 is TGTGCCAGCAGATTACAGGGTGAGGGCAATCAGCCCCAGCATTTT.

This clone was seen only a few times. This rearrangement joins TRBV30 to TRBJ2-5, with 8 bases identical to TRBD1. The CDR3 contains 16 residues. Trimming took 0 bases from V and 5 from J; bases not matched to a gene: 11. Looked up from germline, CDR1 is GTSNPN and CDR2 is SVGIG (reference sequence). The CDR3 region is CAWSVGSGGRGETQYF. The CDR3 DNA follows: TGTGCCTGGAGTGTAGGCTCAGGGGGCAGAGGGGAGACCCAGTACTTC.

The V and J genes are TRBV28 and TRBJ1-1; maybe TRBD1 (6 bases). Deletions cut 2 bases from V and 6 bases from J, with 13 bases between. The CDR3 has 14 residues. Germline V gives CDR1 MDHEN, CDR2 SYDVKM. CDR3 in amino acids: CASSLGQGRAEAFF. The CDR3 DNA reads as TGTGCCAGCAGTTTAGGGCAGGGGAGGGCTGAAGCTTTCTTT.

V usage is TRBV7-2 and J usage is TRBJ2-7, with a possible D match to TRBD2 (6 bases). The length of the CDR3 is 15 residues. The germline CDR1 and CDR2 sequences are SGHTA and FQGNSA. Trimming took 0 bases from V and 4 from J, leaving 13 bases between them. CDR3 sequence (DNA): TGTGCCAGCAGCTTAGCTTCCCGGAGGGAATACGAGCAGTACTTC. It is translated as CASSLASRREYEQYF.

The CDR3 loop reads CASSQDRFSSYNEQFF. The DNA for the CDR3 is TGTGCCAGCAGCCAGGACAGGTTTAGCTCCTACAATGAGCAGTTCTTC. This sequence joins TRBV4-2 and TRBJ2-1, with 7 positions matching TRBD1. After removal of 3 bases from V and 0 bases from J, the junction contained 5 bases not matched to a gene. The V gene's germline CDR1 is LGHNA and CDR2 YNFKEQ. This CDR3 comprises 16 residues.

CDR3 nucleotides: TGTGCCTGTTACCGGGACAGCTCCTACAATGAGCAGTTCTTC. This sequence encodes CACYRDSSYNEQFF. The genes are TRBV6-6 and TRBJ2-1; the match to TRBD1 covers 7 bases. The CDR3 length is 14 residues. V gave up 11 bases and J gave up 0 bases; unmatched junction bases: 7. The V gene's germline CDR1 is MNHNY and CDR2 SVGAGI (reference sequence).

The sample holds a few counts of this clone. V and J are TRBV28 and TRBJ2-7; 10 bases are a match to TRBD1. The CDR3 extends over 15 amino acids. Germline V gives CDR1 MDHEN, CDR2 SYDVKM. Trimming cost V 5 bases and J 5 bases; bases outside gene matches: 9. CDR3 loop: CASSPRTGGRNEQYF. CDR3 nucleotide sequence: TGTGCCAGCAGTCCCCGGACAGGGGGAAGGAACGAGCAGTACTTC.

The rearrangement joins TRBV5-1 to TRBJ2-1, with TRBD2 matching over 7 bases. Germline V gives CDR1 SGHRS, CDR2 YFSETQ. CDR3 length: 11 residues. The trim removed 3 bases at V and 10 bases at J, leaving 1 base unmatched. The CDR3 DNA is TGCGCCAGCAGCTACGGGGGGGAGCAGTTCTTC. Translated: CASSYGGEQFF.

V usage is TRBV6-6 and J usage is TRBJ1-5; maybe TRBD1 (5 bases). This CDR3 has 14 amino acids. From germline, CDR1 is MNHNY and CDR2 SVGAGI (reference sequence). Trimming took off 7 bases at V and 4 bases at J, with 14 bases between the two ends. The CDR3 coding sequence is TGTGCCAGCACCGGGGAGGGGCTAAATCAGCCCCAGCATTTT. The encoded protein is CASTGEGLNQPQHF.

The chain combines TRBV28 with TRBJ2-1, with TRBD1 matching 8 bases. CDR1 is MDHEN, CDR2 SYDVKM, per germline. The ends lost 6 bases at V and 10 bases at J; junction bases unmatched: 14. The CDR3 totals 15 residues. The CDR3 DNA is TGTGCCAGCAGCACGTCGGCGACAGGGGCGAGGGAGCAGTTCTTC. The encoded protein is CASSTSATGAREQFF.

The chain recombines TRBV5-1 with TRBJ1-1; D is uncertain. Germline-derived CDR1 and CDR2 are SGHRS and YFSETQ. V was clipped by 0 bases and J by 1 base, with 16 bases between them. The CDR3 extends over 17 amino acids. CDR3 amino acids: CASSLGGSLDPNTEAFF. DNA for the CDR3: TGCGCCAGCAGCTTGGGTGGCAGCCTAGACCCGAACACTGAAGCTTTCTTT.

As regards this clone: The sample carries other DNA sequences with the same CDR3. The chain is built from TRBV6-5 and TRBJ2-2, with 7 bases identical to TRBD1. Losses at the gene ends were 6 bases for V and 6 bases for J; bases not matched to a gene: 7. CDR1 and CDR2 (germline): MNHEY, SVGAGI. This CDR3 contains 14 residues. The CDR3 DNA sequence: TGTGCCAGCAGGCCCCGGCAGGGGGCCGGGGAGCTGTTTTTT. Its translation is CASRPRQGAGELFF.

The chain combines TRBV5-1 with TRBJ2-5; D may be TRBD2 (5 bases). The CDR3 consists of 14 residues. Trimming left V 2 bases short and J 4 bases short, with 12 bases between. Germline CDR1 reads SGHRS; CDR2 reads YFSETQ. The CDR3 protein is CASSFSGSVETQYF. For the CDR3, the DNA is TGCGCCAGCAGCTTCAGCGGTTCGGTAGAGACCCAGTACTTC.

This clone came up a few times. The genes are TRBV6-5 and TRBJ2-2, with TRBD2 matching 10 bases. Germline V gives CDR1 MNHEY, CDR2 SVGAGI. J lost 5 bases, V lost 0 bases, and 3 bases had no gene match. This CDR3 contains 16 residues. The CDR3 nucleotides are TGTGCCAGCAGTTACTCTGGTAGCGGGAGGACCGGGGAGCTGTTTTTT. Its translation is CASSYSGSGRTGELFF.

V gene TRBV15 combines with J gene TRBJ1-2; 10 nucleotides line up with TRBD1. CDR1 and CDR2 (germline): LNHNV, YYDKDF (reference sequence). V trimming: 7 bases; J trimming: 2 bases; junction bases outside the gene matches: 7. The CDR3 spans 15 residues. CDR3 sequence: CATNPGQGGNYGYTF. The DNA of the CDR3 is TGTGCCACCAACCCTGGACAGGGGGGGAACTATGGCTACACCTTC.

V is TRBV28 and J is TRBJ1-1, with 9 bases lining up with TRBD1. Looked up from germline, CDR1 is MDHEN and CDR2 is SYDVKM. V gave up 5 bases and J gave up 12 bases; unmatched junction bases: 7. The CDR3 consists of 12 residues. CDR3 nucleotide sequence: TGTGCCAGCAGTCTACCGGGACAGGGTTCTTTCTTT. It is translated as CASSLPGQGSFF. Looking up the rest from reference TRBV28 and TRBJ1-1 gives the full variable domain: DVKVTQSSRYLVKRTGEKVFLECVQDMDHENMFWYRQDPGLGLRLIYFSYDVKMKEKGDIPEGYSVSREKKERFSLILESASTNQTSMYLCASSLPGQGSFFGQGTRLTVV.

The chain combines TRBV7-9 with TRBJ2-3; TRBD2 matches 11 bases. Per the germline V gene, CDR1 is SEHNR and CDR2 is FQNEAQ (reference sequence). The ends lost 7 bases at V and 1 base at J; junction bases unmatched: 10. CDR3 length equals 17 residues. The CDR3 spells CASNNRLAGRGTDTQYF. For the CDR3, the DNA is TGTGCCAGCAACAACCGACTAGCGGGACGGGGCACAGATACGCAGTATTTT.

The chain uses TRBV19 and TRBJ1-1; 7 nucleotides line up with TRBD1. In germline, CDR1 is LNHDA, CDR2 SQIVND (reference sequence). The junction had 3 bases not matched to a gene; V was cut back by 3 bases and J by 11 bases. This CDR3 spans 11 amino acids. CDR3 amino acids: CASSMEGAAFF. Written as DNA, the CDR3 is TGTGCCAGTAGTATGGAGGGGGCGGCTTTCTTT.

The chain uses TRBV9 and TRBJ2-7, with a possible D match to TRBD1 (5 bases). Trimming removed 3 bases at V and 5 bases at J, with 12 bases between. The CDR3 has 13 amino acids. The germline V gene encodes CDR1 SGDLS and CDR2 YYNGEE. As DNA, the CDR3 is TGTGCCAGCAGCGCTTGGGGCGAGGACGAGCAGTACTTC. Translating it yields CASSAWGEDEQYF.

This clone was counted only a few times. The chain couples TRBV27 to TRBJ2-7; TRBD1 aligns across 7 bases. The V segment lost 5 bases and the J segment 3 bases; nucleotides outside the gene matches: 7. The germline CDR1 and CDR2 sequences are MNHEY and SMNVEV (reference sequence). This CDR3 is built from 14 residues. The CDR3 DNA follows: TGTGCCAGCAGTCTAAGGGACAGCCACTACGAGCAGTACTTC. Amino acids: CASSLRDSHYEQYF.

The rearrangement joins TRBV5-1 to TRBJ2-5; 7 nucleotides match TRBD1. From germline, CDR1 is SGHRS and CDR2 YFSETQ. With V trimmed by 7 bases and J by 1 base, 1 base remained unmatched. This CDR3 is built from 12 residues. The CDR3 region is CASRDSQETQYF. The DNA of the CDR3 is TGCGCCAGCCGGGACAGCCAAGAGACCCAGTACTTC. Filled out from reference TRBV5-1 and TRBJ2-5, the complete variable domain reads KAGVTQTPRYLIKTRGQQVTLSCSPISGHRSVSWYQQTPGQGLQFLFEYFSETQRNKGNFPGRFSGRQFSNSRSEMNVSTLELGDSALYLCASRDSQETQYFGPGTRLLVL.

The chain has TRBV15 and TRBJ1-5; D is perhaps TRBD1 (5 bases). CDR1 and CDR2 from the germline V gene are LNHNV and YYDKDF (reference sequence). The V and J ends lost 1 base and 4 bases respectively, with 11 bases between them. The CDR3 loop spans 15 amino acids. The chain's CDR3 is CATSRASRGNQPQHF. The DNA for the CDR3 is TGTGCCACCAGCAGAGCGAGTCGGGGGAATCAGCCCCAGCATTTT.

This clone was seen only once. The chain links TRBV18 to TRBJ2-7; 9 bases map to TRBD1. Unmatched junction bases numbered 8, after V lost 3 bases and J lost 5 bases. CDR1 and CDR2 (germline): KGHSH, LQKENI. The CDR3 is made up of 15 amino acids. DNA of the CDR3: TGTGCCAGCTCACCGAACAGGGGGCCTTTGAACGAGCAGTACTTC. It translates to CASSPNRGPLNEQYF.

The V and J genes are TRBV9 and TRBJ2-1; tentative D call: TRBD2 (6 bases). Between the trimmed V and J ends, which lost 4 bases and 3 bases, there was a span of 14 bases. The CDR3 totals 15 residues. CDR1 is SGDLS, CDR2 YYNGEE, per germline. The CDR3 loop reads CASSSRAGYYNEQFF. CDR3 nucleotides: TGTGCCAGCAGCTCCCGTGCGGGGTACTACAATGAGCAGTTCTTC.

This clone has just a few counts. V usage is TRBV29-1 and J usage is TRBJ1-1, with TRBD1 matching 8 bases. V lost 4 bases to trimming and J lost 0 bases; unmatched junction nucleotides: 4. CDR3 size: 14 residues. Germline CDR1 is SQVTM and CDR2 is ANQGSEA. CDR3 in amino acids: CSVVRQGMNTEAFF. DNA for the CDR3: TGCAGCGTTGTACGACAGGGGATGAACACTGAAGCTTTCTTT.

The chain carries TRBV4-3 and TRBJ2-5, with a possible D match to TRBD2 (6 bases). The CDR3 is 15 amino acids. The V gene's germline CDR1 is LGHNA and CDR2 YSLEER. With 3 bases removed from V and 5 bases from J, the gap between germline ends came to 16 bases. CDR3 in amino acids: CASSQDGGVGETQYF. For the CDR3, the DNA is TGCGCCAGCAGCCAGGATGGCGGGGTAGGTGAGACCCAGTACTTC.